Below, 23 T cell receptor beta chains from the same sample are listed, as sequenced in a study of cytomegalovirus exposure and HLA in healthy donors. The PCR was carried out with 60 Vbeta primers and 13 Jbeta primers. Profiled with immunoSEQ multiplex PCR; TCRdb holds only in-frame clones, not every one. Found here are some 120,000 clones, 74% of them singletons; the top ten hold about 4.4%. Sequencing was performed on PBMCs. Receptors were obtained from a woman aged 45-65 years in good health and CMV-seropositive.

V usage is TRBV15 and J usage is TRBJ2-1, with 10 positions matching TRBD1. There are 14 residues in the CDR3. The V gene's germline CDR1 is LNHNV and CDR2 YYDKDF (reference sequence). V was pared by 5 bases and J by 13 bases, with 11 bases of the junction left unmatched. In DNA form, the CDR3 reads TGTGCCACCAGCGACCGGGACAGGGGCCGTAAACAGTTCTTC. Encoded protein: CATSDRDRGRKQFF.

V is TRBV6-5 and J is TRBJ1-2; D remains unclear. The germline V gene encodes CDR1 MNHEY and CDR2 SVGAGI. V lost 6 bases, J lost 7 bases, and 18 bases lay in between. This CDR3 contains 14 residues. The CDR3 sequence: CASSPVTRGSGYTF. CDR3 DNA sequence: TGTGCCAGCAGCCCGGTTACAAGAGGTAGTGGCTACACCTTC.

Details on this clone: Other DNA sequences from this sample encode an identical CDR3 as well. The chain combines TRBV5-1 with TRBJ1-1; 8 bases map to TRBD1. V lost 5 bases to trimming and J lost 4 bases; unmatched junction nucleotides: 4. The CDR3 has 13 residues. The germline V gene encodes CDR1 SGHRS and CDR2 YFSETQ. DNA of the CDR3: TGCGCCAGCAGTCGTACAGGGGGCACTGAAGCTTTCTTT. Translating gives CASSRTGGTEAFF. The complete variable domain, with remaining parts taken from reference TRBV5-1 and TRBJ1-1, reads KAGVTQTPRYLIKTRGQQVTLSCSPISGHRSVSWYQQTPGQGLQFLFEYFSETQRNKGNFPGRFSGRQFSNSRSEMNVSTLELGDSALYLCASSRTGGTEAFFGQGTRLTVV.

The chain has TRBV5-6 and TRBJ2-5; 7 positions match TRBD2. The trim removed 0 bases at V and 3 bases at J, leaving 5 bases unmatched. From germline, CDR1 is SGHDT and CDR2 YYEEEE. CDR3 length equals 15 residues. The CDR3 reads CASSLVGGGKETQYF. The CDR3 DNA follows: TGTGCCAGCAGCTTGGTGGGGGGGGGAAAAGAGACCCAGTACTTC.

This clone has more than one count but fewer than ten. V gene TRBV2 combines with J gene TRBJ2-2; 15 bases are shared with TRBD2. The germline gives CDR1 SNHLY, CDR2 FYNNEI. Losses at the gene ends were 6 bases for V and 5 bases for J; bases not matched to a gene: 7. The CDR3 has 17 amino acids. Here the CDR3 reads CASSLVGLAGGTGELFF. CDR3 DNA: TGTGCCAGCAGCCTCGTCGGACTAGCGGGAGGGACCGGGGAGCTGTTTTTT. Full variable domain (outside the CDR3, taken from reference TRBV2 and TRBJ2-2): EPEVTQTPSHQVTQMGQEVILRCVPISNHLYFYWYRQILGQKVEFLVSFYNNEISEKSEIFDDQFSVERPDGSNFTLKIRSTKLEDSAMYFCASSLVGLAGGTGELFFGEGSRLTVL.

The V gene is TRBV7-6, the J gene TRBJ2-3; TRBD2 might be the D (5 bases). V lost 5 bases and J 0 bases, leaving 18 bases between the germline ends. This CDR3 is built from 17 residues. Germline CDR1 and CDR2: SGHVS and FNYEAQ. The CDR3, as DNA: TGTGCCAGCAGCCCCAGCGTCAGCGGACCTAGCACAGATACGCAGTATTTT. Its translation is CASSPSVSGPSTDTQYF. Full variable domain (missing parts from reference TRBV7-6 and TRBJ2-3): GAGVSQSPRYKVTKRGQDVALRCDPISGHVSLYWYRQALGQGPEFLTYFNYEAQQDKSGLPNDRFSAERPEGSISTLTIQRTEQRDSAMYRCASSPSVSGPSTDTQYFGPGTRLTVL.

This clone was observed a handful of times. CDR3 amino acids: CASSLGSSGAVGVDEQFF. The CDR3 nucleotides are TGTGCCAGCAGCTTAGGTTCTAGCGGGGCGGTGGGTGTAGATGAGCAGTTCTTC. V usage is TRBV11-3 and J usage is TRBJ2-1, with 9 bases that match TRBD2. The CDR3 is made up of 18 amino acids. CDR1 SGHNT and CDR2 YENEEA come from the germline V gene. The V gene end was trimmed by 1 base and the J gene end by 8 bases; junction bases not matched to a gene: 15.

This clone came up once. V and J are TRBV2 and TRBJ2-3; tentatively, D is TRBD1 (5 bases). CDR1 and CDR2 from the germline V gene are SNHLY and FYNNEI. Deletions cut 5 bases from V and 2 bases from J, with 20 bases between. This CDR3 has 17 residues. CDR3 sequence reads: CASSYLQETINTDTQYF. CDR3 sequence (DNA): TGTGCCAGCAGTTATTTACAGGAGACCATTAACACAGATACGCAGTATTTT.

This clone was seen a few times. This sequence joins TRBV28 and TRBJ2-2; 7 bases map to TRBD1. The CDR3 is 15 amino acids. Germline lookup yields CDR1 MDHEN and CDR2 SYDVKM. V gave up 2 bases and J gave up 6 bases; unmatched junction bases: 6. The CDR3: CASSLPRGIAGELFF. CDR3 DNA: TGTGCCAGCAGTTTACCCAGGGGGATCGCCGGGGAGCTGTTTTTT.

V gene TRBV30 combines with J gene TRBJ1-3, with D possibly TRBD1 on 5 matching bases. V shed 1 base and J shed 2 bases, with 12 bases lying between them. The CDR3 covers 15 residues. Germline lookup yields CDR1 GTSNPN and CDR2 SVGIG (reference sequence). In DNA, the CDR3 is TGTGCCTGGAGTGCCCTGGGCAGGGCTGGAAACACCATATATTTT. Protein product: CAWSALGRAGNTIYF.

V is TRBV19 and J is TRBJ1-5; D uncertain. V lost 7 bases and J 0 bases, leaving 4 bases between the germline ends. The CDR3 contains 12 residues. Germline loops: CDR1 LNHDA, CDR2 SQIVND (reference sequence). The chain's CDR3 is CASTSSNQPQHF. The DNA of the CDR3 is TGTGCCAGTACTAGTAGCAATCAGCCCCAGCATTTT.

The genes are TRBV6-1 and TRBJ2-3; D may be TRBD1 (5 bases). The germline V gene has CDR1 MNHNS and CDR2 SASEGT. V was clipped by 3 bases and J by 7 bases, with 17 bases between them. This CDR3 spans 15 amino acids. CDR3 in DNA: TGTGCCAGCAGTGATTATATGCAGGGTCGACATACGCAGTATTTT. Translated, it gives CASSDYMQGRHTQYF.

This sequence joins TRBV28 and TRBJ2-1, with TRBD1 matching 8 bases. Germline V gene data show CDR1 as MDHEN and CDR2 as SYDVKM. Trimming cost V 0 bases and J 4 bases; bases outside gene matches: 2. This CDR3 region has 15 residues. The CDR3 region is CASSLWNRGYNEQFF. The CDR3 nucleotides read TGTGCCAGCAGTTTATGGAACAGGGGGTACAATGAGCAGTTCTTC. Full variable domain (remainder filled in from reference TRBV28 and TRBJ2-1): DVKVTQSSRYLVKRTGEKVFLECVQDMDHENMFWYRQDPGLGLRLIYFSYDVKMKEKGDIPEGYSVSREKKERFSLILESASTNQTSMYLCASSLWNRGYNEQFFGPGTRLTVL.

This rearrangement joins TRBV6-1 to TRBJ2-1; 11 bases fit TRBD2. Unmatched junction bases numbered 4, after V lost 5 bases and J lost 4 bases. This CDR3 contains 15 residues. In germline, CDR1 is MNHNS, CDR2 SASEGT. CDR3 region: CASSPLAGEYNEQFF. The CDR3 coding sequence is TGTGCCAGCAGTCCACTAGCGGGGGAATACAATGAGCAGTTCTTC.

This chain connects TRBV25-1 to TRBJ2-5, with D possibly being TRBD1 (6 bases). The V end lost 2 bases, the J end lost 1 base, and 8 bases lay between the germline ends. The CDR3 totals 14 residues. Germline V lookup: CDR1 MGHDK, CDR2 SYGVNS. CDR3 sequence: CASSEAGVQETQYF. CDR3 DNA sequence: TGTGCCAGCAGTGAAGCAGGGGTCCAAGAGACCCAGTACTTC. The whole variable domain, remainder taken from reference TRBV25-1 and TRBJ2-5, is EADIYQTPRYLVIGTGKKITLECSQTMGHDKMYWYQQDPGMELHLIHYSYGVNSTEKGDLSSESTVSRIRTEHFPLTLESARPSHTSQYLCASSEAGVQETQYFGPGTRLLVL.

The CDR3 spells CASSSWGGLQETQYF. The CDR3 coding sequence is TGTGCCAGTAGTTCGTGGGGGGGGCTCCAAGAGACCCAGTACTTC. This chain links TRBV19 with TRBJ2-5; D may be TRBD2 (7 bases). The germline V gene encodes CDR1 LNHDA and CDR2 SQIVND (reference sequence). The CDR3 runs 15 residues. V was cut by 5 bases and J by 1 base, with 14 bases left in between.

The rearrangement joins TRBV28 to TRBJ2-2; D is uncertain. The ends were cut back, 6 bases at V and 0 bases at J, with 11 bases in the middle. The CDR3 length is 15 residues. The germline V gene encodes CDR1 MDHEN and CDR2 SYDVKM. CDR3 residues: CASRRKSSNTGELFF. CDR3 coding DNA: TGTGCCAGCAGGAGGAAGAGCTCGAACACCGGGGAGCTGTTTTTT.

V gene TRBV29-1 combines with J gene TRBJ1-2; 7 nucleotides line up with TRBD1. CDR3 length: 13 amino acids. Germline assignment: CDR1 SQVTM and CDR2 ANQGSEA. The V gene end was trimmed by 7 bases and the J gene end by 2 bases; junction bases not matched to a gene: 7. The CDR3 loop is CSAEGAENYGYTF. The CDR3 DNA follows: TGCAGCGCCGAGGGGGCGGAGAACTATGGCTACACCTTC.

About this clone itself: A junction end diverges from the germline sequence, so it may reflect a read error. The V gene is TRBV6-5, the J gene TRBJ1-6; TRBD1 is a possible D gene (6 bases). CDR1 MNHEY and CDR2 SVGAGI come from the germline V gene. The CDR3 covers 14 residues. Here the CDR3 reads CASNYGTPYSPLHF. The CDR3 region has the DNA TGTGCCAGCAATTACGGGACACCGTATTCACCCCTCCACTTT.

The J gene is TRBJ2-2, the V gene TRBV9; a weak D match, TRBD1 (6 bases). The CDR3 extends over 16 amino acids. Trimming took 4 bases from V and 3 from J, leaving 16 bases between them. From germline, CDR1 is SGDLS and CDR2 YYNGEE. CDR3 coding DNA: TGTGCCAGCAGCCCAGGGGCCGTGACTCACACCGGGGAGCTGTTTTTT. Encoded protein: CASSPGAVTHTGELFF.

The chain is built from TRBV4-1 and TRBJ2-7; TRBD1 might be the D (5 bases). There are 13 residues in the CDR3. Trimming removed 0 bases from V and 6 bases from J, with 9 bases in between. In germline, CDR1 is MGHRA, CDR2 YSYEKL. The CDR3 protein is CASSQDRAVEQYF. The CDR3 nucleotides are TGCGCCAGCAGCCAAGACAGGGCGGTCGAGCAGTACTTC.

V usage is TRBV18 and J usage is TRBJ2-3; 8 nucleotides line up with TRBD1. J lost 0 bases, V lost 3 bases, and 5 bases had no gene match. Per the germline V gene, CDR1 is KGHSH and CDR2 is LQKENI. The CDR3 is 16 amino acids. CDR3 DNA: TGTGCCAGCTCACCCAACAGGGGGATCAGCACAGATACGCAGTATTTT. It yields the protein CASSPNRGISTDTQYF.

The chain employs TRBV4-1 and TRBJ1-2; D might be TRBD1 (6 bases). V was pared by 1 base and J by 0 bases, with 9 bases between. The CDR3 contains 15 residues. Germline CDR1 MGHRA, CDR2 YSYEKL. The CDR3 reads CASSQGRGPNYGYTF. The CDR3 region has the DNA TGCGCCAGCAGCCAAGGCAGGGGACCTAACTATGGCTACACCTTC.